Listed below are T cell receptor beta chains from one sample, sequenced in a study of molecular identifiers for immune sequencing clone quantification. TCRdb processed the PCR reads anew with MiXCR; each CDR3 protein has one entry. The table lists nearly 650,000 distinct CDR3 sequences, 25% of them singletons, with 0.78% in the top ten. The sample was naive CD8+ T cells from blood, with Jurkat cell RNA spiked in. These TCRs come from a human donor in good health. Some libraries in this study had Jurkat cell RNA spiked in. The CDR3 runs from the conserved cysteine through the conserved F or W. The D gene is left open where the match is weak. Clone size appears in some rows only: once, few, many, or a class for an expanded clone.

clone size	V gene	J gene	D gene	CDR3 DNA	CDR3 protein
many	TRBV14	TRBJ2-1	-	TGTGCCAGCAGCCAAGATCCCGGAGAGGCCGCTTCTTGGGTCATCGGGTACAATGAGCAGTTCTTC	CASSQDPGEAASWVIGYNEQFF
few	TRBV20-1	TRBJ2-4	-	TGCAGTGCTAGAGGGCAGGGGAGGAACATTCAGTACTTC	CSARGQGRNIQYF
many	TRBV7-2	TRBJ2-5	TRBD1	TGTGCCAGCAGCTCACCGAACAGGGGGCGAGGGGAGACCCAGTACTTC	CASSSPNRGRGETQYF
few	TRBV5-5	TRBJ2-7	-	TGTGCCAGCAGCTTGGAACGGGAGTGGTCCTACGAGCAGTACTTC	CASSLEREWSYEQYF
once	TRBV27	TRBJ2-1	-	TGTGCCAGCAGTCTGTCCACTGGGAGCTACAATGAGCGGTTCTTC	CASSLSTGSYNERFF
few	TRBV7-9	TRBJ1-1	-	TGTGCCAGCAGCCCTAAAACGGGAGCGATGAACACTGAAGCTTTCTTT	CASSPKTGAMNTEAFF
many	TRBV4-1	TRBJ2-7	TRBD1	TGCGCCAGCAGCCAGGACGTAGGACAGGGTATCGAGCAGTACTTC	CASSQDVGQGIEQYF
many	TRBV6-5	TRBJ1-1	-	TGTGCCAGCAGTTACGAACCGTGGGACAAGAACACTGAAGCTTTCTTT	CASSYEPWDKNTEAFF
few	TRBV13	TRBJ1-6	TRBD1	TGTGCCAGCAGCCCCCAAGGACAGGGGTATAATTCACCCCTCCACTTT	CASSPQGQGYNSPLHF
few	TRBV19	TRBJ2-5	TRBD1	TGTGCCAGTAGTATAGATGCGGACAGGGGATCCGAGACCCAGTACTTC	CASSIDADRGSETQYF
many	TRBV4-3	TRBJ2-3	-	TGCGCCAGCGGTTTCGGGAGCACAGATACGCAGTATTTT	CASGFGSTDTQYF
few	TRBV10-2	TRBJ2-3	TRBD2	TGCGCCAGCAGTGAAACATGGGACCGGACTAGCGGGCTTTTCAATACGCAGTATTTT	CASSETWDRTSGLFNTQYF
few	TRBV3-2	TRBJ1-4	-	TGTGCCAGCAGCCACGGGACAGGGGACGAAAAACTGTTTTTT	CASSHGTGDEKLFF
few	TRBV10-3	TRBJ2-3	TRBD2	TGTGCCATCAGTGAGGCCCGACTAGCTAGCACAGATACGCAGTATTTT	CAISEARLASTDTQYF
-	TRBV10-2	TRBJ2-2	-	TGCGCCAGCAGCACCAAGAGAGGGGAGCTGTTTTTT	CASSTKRGELFF
many	TRBV28	TRBJ2-5	TRBD2	TGTGCCAGCACCAGAGCGGGAGGACAAGAGACCCAGTACTTC	CASTRAGGQETQYF
few	TRBV5-4	TRBJ2-7	TRBD2	TGTGCCAGCAGCTCTCTAGCGGGAGGCGGCGAGCAGTACTTC	CASSSLAGGGEQYF
-	TRBV5-4	TRBJ2-3	TRBD1	TGTGCCAGCAGCCGGACAGGGAGTGGGTCAGATACGCAGTATTTT	CASSRTGSGSDTQYF
-	TRBV5-4	TRBJ1-2	-	TGTGCCAGCAGCTGGGGGGGGGCAGGGCCGGGCACCTTC	CASSWGGAGPGTF
few	TRBV6-2/TRBV6-3	TRBJ2-3	TRBD2	TGTGCCAGCAGCAGAGATGGGGCGGGAGGAGCCACAGATACGCAGTATTTT	CASSRDGAGGATDTQYF
few	TRBV9	TRBJ2-1	-	TGTGCCAGCAGCGCCCAAACTGGGCTAGCGCGAATTGAGCAGTTCTTC	CASSAQTGLARIEQFF
once	TRBV6-2/TRBV6-3	TRBJ2-1	-	TGTGCCAGCCGACCGCCTTTGGGAGAGAGCAATGAGCAGTTCTTC	CASRPPLGESNEQFF
many	TRBV25-1	TRBJ1-6	-	TGTGCCAGCAGTGATACAGGGAGTTCACCCCTCCACTTT	CASSDTGSSPLHF
-	TRBV6-6	TRBJ2-5	TRBD1	TGTGCCAGCACTAAAACGCCACCGGGACAGCCCTACCAAGAGACCCAGTACTTC	CASTKTPPGQPYQETQYF
-	TRBV7-9	TRBJ2-2	TRBD1	TGTGCCAGCAGCTCCACACGACAGGGTCGGACCGGGGAGCTGTTTTTT	CASSSTRQGRTGELFF
few	TRBV21-1	TRBJ1-4	-	TGTGCCAGCAGCTCCTTACCGAGGGCAACTAATGAAAAACTGTTTTTT	CASSSLPRATNEKLFF
-	TRBV24-1	TRBJ1-2	-	TGTGCCACCAGTGATCACGCAGGGAATGGCTACACCTTC	CATSDHAGNGYTF
few	TRBV30	TRBJ2-3	-	TGTGCCTGGAGTGTTGGGGTTTCTAGCACAGATACGCAGTATTTT	CAWSVGVSSTDTQYF
-	TRBV6-1	TRBJ2-5	-	TGTGCCAGCAGTGAACGGCCTACCCCTCGTGTCCAAGAGACCCAGTACTTC	CASSERPTPRVQETQYF
-	TRBV23-1	TRBJ2-5	TRBD2	TGCGCCAGCAGTCCCCGGACTAGCGGGAGGGCCAGGAGAGAGACCCAGTACTTC	CASSPRTSGRARRETQYF
-	TRBV6-6	TRBJ1-1	-	TGTGCCAGCAGTTATTCTCTTGATTGGGGGATGACTGAAGCTTTCTTT	CASSYSLDWGMTEAFF
few	TRBV5-5	TRBJ1-4	-	TGTGCCAGCAGCTTCGCCGGGTCAGAGAGTGAAAAACTGTTTTTT	CASSFAGSESEKLFF
-	TRBV6-5	TRBJ1-1	-	TGTGCCAGCAGTTACTCGAGGGGGGCACACACTGAAGCTTTCTTT	CASSYSRGAHTEAFF